A selection of T cell receptor beta chains follows, all from one sample in a study of beta chain features in type 1 diabetes. Generated by immunoSEQ multiplex PCR, the TCRdb table keeps only in-frame clones and is missing some. The repertoire has 150,000 to 200,000 clones, 6.5% to 8.5% of them found once; the top ten carry 0.45% to 0.6%. The specimen was central memory CD4+ T cells from blood. The receptors originated from a woman between 18 and 30 years old with type 1 diabetes. The CDR3 runs from the conserved cysteine through the conserved F or W. A D gene is named only where the DNA matches it firmly. Size is stated for part of the rows, as once, few or many counts, or as a class when the clone is expanded.

j_gene: TRBJ1-5; v_gene: TRBV29-1; d_gene: -; abundance: few; CDR3nt: TGCAGCGTTGCCGCGGCGGCTAGCAATCAGCCCCAGCATTTT; CDR3aa: CSVAAAASNQPQHF
j_gene: TRBJ1-2; v_gene: TRBV19; d_gene: -; abundance: -; CDR3nt: TGTGCCAGTAGTATAGATCCGCCGCACACCTATGGCTACACCTTC; CDR3aa: CASSIDPPHTYGYTF
j_gene: TRBJ2-6; v_gene: TRBV28; d_gene: -; abundance: -; CDR3nt: TGTGCCAGCAGTTTATCCCTCTATAACGTCCTGACTTTC; CDR3aa: CASSLSLYNVLTF
j_gene: TRBJ2-7; v_gene: TRBV5-1; d_gene: TRBD2; abundance: few; CDR3nt: TGCGCCAGCAGCTTGGTCGGCGGGAGGGATACCGAGCAGTACTTC; CDR3aa: CASSLVGGRDTEQYF
j_gene: TRBJ2-5; v_gene: TRBV4-2; d_gene: TRBD1; abundance: few; CDR3nt: TGTGCCAGCAGCCAGAGGACAGGCCAAGAGACCCAGTACTTC; CDR3aa: CASSQRTGQETQYF
j_gene: TRBJ1-1; v_gene: TRBV5-1; d_gene: -; abundance: few; CDR3nt: TGCGCCAGCAGCTTGGCTAGGGGCGACACTGAAGCTTTCTTT; CDR3aa: CASSLARGDTEAFF
j_gene: TRBJ2-5; v_gene: TRBV29-1; d_gene: TRBD2; abundance: few; CDR3nt: TGCAGCGTTGAAGGGCGGGGGACCCAAGGGACCCAGTACTTC; CDR3aa: CSVEGRGTQGTQYF
j_gene: TRBJ2-3; v_gene: TRBV9; d_gene: TRBD2; abundance: few; CDR3nt: TGTGCCAGCACCCAGGGAAGCGGGAACACAGATACGCAGTATTTT; CDR3aa: CASTQGSGNTDTQYF
j_gene: TRBJ2-1; v_gene: TRBV5-1; d_gene: TRBD2; abundance: -; CDR3nt: TGCGCCAGCAGCCCTCGACTAGCGGGAGGTCTGAATGAGCAGTTCTTC; CDR3aa: CASSPRLAGGLNEQFF
j_gene: TRBJ2-5; v_gene: TRBV7-9; d_gene: -; abundance: few; CDR3nt: TGTGCCAGCAGCTCCCCGGGTATTGGGACCCAGTACTTC; CDR3aa: CASSSPGIGTQYF
j_gene: TRBJ2-7; v_gene: TRBV28; d_gene: -; abundance: -; CDR3nt: TGTGCCAGCAGTTTAACGGGGGAGCAGTACTTC; CDR3aa: CASSLTGEQYF
j_gene: TRBJ2-1; v_gene: TRBV9; d_gene: -; abundance: -; CDR3nt: TGTGCCAGCAGCGTAGAAGTAGCGGTAGCCTACAATGAGCAGTTCTTC; CDR3aa: CASSVEVAVAYNEQFF
j_gene: TRBJ1-4; v_gene: TRBV4-3; d_gene: -; abundance: few; CDR3nt: TGCGCCAGCAGCCGTGACAGACTTAATGAAAAACTGTTTTTT; CDR3aa: CASSRDRLNEKLFF
j_gene: TRBJ2-7; v_gene: TRBV30; d_gene: -; abundance: -; CDR3nt: TGTGCCTGGAGTGGGTACCCCGGGAAGCAGTACTTC; CDR3aa: CAWSGYPGKQYF
j_gene: TRBJ2-2; v_gene: TRBV9; d_gene: -; abundance: -; CDR3nt: TGTGCCAGCAACAACATGAACACCGGGGAGCTGTTTTTT; CDR3aa: CASNNMNTGELFF
j_gene: TRBJ2-1; v_gene: TRBV5-1; d_gene: -; abundance: few; CDR3nt: TGCGCCAGCAGCTTAGAAGTAGGGGGCAATGAGCAGTTCTTC; CDR3aa: CASSLEVGGNEQFF
j_gene: TRBJ1-6; v_gene: TRBV7-6; d_gene: -; abundance: -; CDR3nt: TGTGCCAGCAGCGGCCAGGGTACCTATAATTCACCCCTCCACTTT; CDR3aa: CASSGQGTYNSPLHF
j_gene: TRBJ2-3; v_gene: TRBV5-1; d_gene: TRBD2; abundance: few; CDR3nt: TGCGCCAGCAGCTTGGAGGGACTAGCGGGGCATCAGGATACGCAGTATTTT; CDR3aa: CASSLEGLAGHQDTQYF
j_gene: TRBJ1-3; v_gene: TRBV5-1; d_gene: -; abundance: few; CDR3nt: TGCGCCAGCAGCTTCGAGACGGGGACTGGGGGGACCATATATTTT; CDR3aa: CASSFETGTGGTIYF
j_gene: TRBJ2-1; v_gene: TRBV9; d_gene: TRBD2; abundance: few; CDR3nt: TGTGCCAGTACGACTAGCGGGGCTTACAATGAGCAGTTCTTC; CDR3aa: CASTTSGAYNEQFF
j_gene: TRBJ2-7; v_gene: TRBV28; d_gene: -; abundance: few; CDR3nt: TGTGCCAGCAGTACCGGGGGTAGCTACGAGCAGTACTTC; CDR3aa: CASSTGGSYEQYF
j_gene: TRBJ2-5; v_gene: TRBV14; d_gene: TRBD2; abundance: few; CDR3nt: TGTGCCAGCAGCCAGGGCCTAGCGGGACCAAAAGAGACCCAGTACTTC; CDR3aa: CASSQGLAGPKETQYF
j_gene: TRBJ2-7; v_gene: TRBV5-6; d_gene: -; abundance: few; CDR3nt: TGTGCCAGCAGCTTACCCCGGACTAACTACGAGCAGTACTTC; CDR3aa: CASSLPRTNYEQYF
j_gene: TRBJ2-5; v_gene: TRBV18; d_gene: TRBD2; abundance: many; CDR3nt: TGTGCCAGCTCACCAACGTCTAGCGGGATACAAGAGACCCAGTACTTC; CDR3aa: CASSPTSSGIQETQYF
j_gene: TRBJ1-1; v_gene: TRBV27; d_gene: TRBD1; abundance: -; CDR3nt: TGTGCCAGCGACTTGGGACAGGCGAACACTGAAGCTTTCTTT; CDR3aa: CASDLGQANTEAFF
j_gene: TRBJ2-1; v_gene: TRBV7-6; d_gene: -; abundance: few; CDR3nt: TGTGCCAGCAGCTCCCGGGACTCCGAGCAGTTCTTC; CDR3aa: CASSSRDSEQFF
j_gene: TRBJ2-3; v_gene: TRBV19; d_gene: -; abundance: few; CDR3nt: TGTGCCAGTAGTACCGTTGCCTTACAAGATACGCAGTATTTT; CDR3aa: CASSTVALQDTQYF
j_gene: TRBJ1-2; v_gene: TRBV5-4; d_gene: TRBD1; abundance: few; CDR3nt: TGTGCCAGCAGCACCTACAGGGGATCTAGTGGCTACACCTTC; CDR3aa: CASSTYRGSSGYTF
j_gene: TRBJ2-4; v_gene: TRBV5-4; d_gene: TRBD1; abundance: -; CDR3nt: TGTGCCAGCAGCTCGACAGGGGGCACTACCAAAAACATTCAGTACTTC; CDR3aa: CASSSTGGTTKNIQYF
j_gene: TRBJ2-3; v_gene: TRBV2; d_gene: TRBD1; abundance: few; CDR3nt: TGTGCCAACCTCCGGGACAGTGTGAGGGGAGATACGCAGTATTTT; CDR3aa: CANLRDSVRGDTQYF
j_gene: TRBJ2-3; v_gene: TRBV4-3; d_gene: TRBD2; abundance: -; CDR3nt: TGCGCCAGCAGCCGGCTAGCGGGACCCACAGATACGCAGTATTTT; CDR3aa: CASSRLAGPTDTQYF
j_gene: TRBJ1-1; v_gene: TRBV6-5; d_gene: TRBD1; abundance: few; CDR3nt: TGTGCCAGCAGTAAACGGGACAGGGGTGGCACTGAAGCTTTCTTT; CDR3aa: CASSKRDRGGTEAFF
j_gene: TRBJ2-3; v_gene: TRBV7-2; d_gene: TRBD2; abundance: -; CDR3nt: TGTGCCAGCAGCACCGGACTAGCAAGTCAAGATACGCAGTATTTT; CDR3aa: CASSTGLASQDTQYF